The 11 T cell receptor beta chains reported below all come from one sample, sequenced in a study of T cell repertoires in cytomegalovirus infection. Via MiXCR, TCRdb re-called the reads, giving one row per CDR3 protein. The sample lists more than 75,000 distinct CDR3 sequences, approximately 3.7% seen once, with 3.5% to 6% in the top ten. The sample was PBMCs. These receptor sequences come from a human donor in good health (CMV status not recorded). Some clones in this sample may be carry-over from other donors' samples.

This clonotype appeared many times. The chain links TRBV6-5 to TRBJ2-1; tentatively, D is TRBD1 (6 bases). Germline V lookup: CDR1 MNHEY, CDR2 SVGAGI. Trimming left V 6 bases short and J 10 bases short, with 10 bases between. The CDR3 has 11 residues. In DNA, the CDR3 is TGTGCCAGCAGCCCCGGGACAGAGCAGTTCTTC. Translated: CASSPGTEQFF.

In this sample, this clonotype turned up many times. The CDR3 DNA reads TGTGCCAGCAGCCAGGGAATCGGTGGAAACACCATATATTTT. Translating it yields CASSQGIGGNTIYF. V gene TRBV12-3 or TRBV12-4 combines with J gene TRBJ1-3; perhaps TRBD1 as D (5 bases). The CDR3 loop spans 14 amino acids. Trimming shortened V by 6 bases and J by 3 bases, and 12 bases separated the two germline ends.

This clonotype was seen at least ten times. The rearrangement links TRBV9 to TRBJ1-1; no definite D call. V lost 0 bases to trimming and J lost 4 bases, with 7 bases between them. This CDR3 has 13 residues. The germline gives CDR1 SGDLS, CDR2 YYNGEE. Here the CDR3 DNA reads TGTGCCAGCAGCGTAGGTGGGAGCACTGAAGCTTTCTTT. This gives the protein CASSVGGSTEAFF.

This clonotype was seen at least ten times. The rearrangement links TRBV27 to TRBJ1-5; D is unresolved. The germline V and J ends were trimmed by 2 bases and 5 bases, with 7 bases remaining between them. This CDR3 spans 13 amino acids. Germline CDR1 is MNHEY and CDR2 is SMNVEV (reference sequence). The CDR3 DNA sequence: TGTGCCAGCAGTTTACACGGGGATCAGCCCCAGCATTTT. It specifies CASSLHGDQPQHF.

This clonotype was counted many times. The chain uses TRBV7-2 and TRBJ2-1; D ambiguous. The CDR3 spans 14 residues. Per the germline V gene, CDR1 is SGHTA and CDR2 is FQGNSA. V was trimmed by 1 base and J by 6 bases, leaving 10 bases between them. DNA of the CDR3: TGTGCCAGCAGCTTAGTGGGGATTGCCAATGAGCAGTTCTTC. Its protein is CASSLVGIANEQFF. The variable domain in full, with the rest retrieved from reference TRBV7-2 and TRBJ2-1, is GAGVSQSPSNKVTEKGKDVELRCDPISGHTALYWYRQSLGQGLEFLIYFQGNSAPDKSGLPSDRFSAERTGGSVSTLTIQRTQQEDSAVYLCASSLVGIANEQFFGPGTRLTVL.

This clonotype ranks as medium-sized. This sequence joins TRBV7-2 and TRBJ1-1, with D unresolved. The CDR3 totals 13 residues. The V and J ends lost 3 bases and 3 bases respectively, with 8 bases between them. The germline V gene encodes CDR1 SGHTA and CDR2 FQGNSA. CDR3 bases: TGTGCCAGCAGCTTCAAAGGTGACACTGAAGCTTTCTTT. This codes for CASSFKGDTEAFF.

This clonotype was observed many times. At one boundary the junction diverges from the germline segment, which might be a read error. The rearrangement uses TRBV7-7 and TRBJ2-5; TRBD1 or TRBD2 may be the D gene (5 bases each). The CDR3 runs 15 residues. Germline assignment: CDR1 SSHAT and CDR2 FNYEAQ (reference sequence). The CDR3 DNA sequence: TGTGCTAGCAGCCTAGACACGGGGCTTCCAGAGACCCAGTACTTC. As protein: CASSLDTGLPETQYF.

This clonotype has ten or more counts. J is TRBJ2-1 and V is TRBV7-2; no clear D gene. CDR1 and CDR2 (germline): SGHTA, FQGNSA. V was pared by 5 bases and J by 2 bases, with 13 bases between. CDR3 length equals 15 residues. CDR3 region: CASSHPTQPYNEQFF. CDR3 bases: TGTGCCAGCAGCCACCCCACCCAGCCCTACAATGAGCAGTTCTTC.

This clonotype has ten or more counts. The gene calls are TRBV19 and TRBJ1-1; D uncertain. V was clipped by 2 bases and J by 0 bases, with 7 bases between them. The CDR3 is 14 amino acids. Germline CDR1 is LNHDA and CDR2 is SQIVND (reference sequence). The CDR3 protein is CASSIQAVNTEAFF. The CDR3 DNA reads TGTGCCAGTAGTATACAGGCGGTGAACACTGAAGCTTTCTTT.

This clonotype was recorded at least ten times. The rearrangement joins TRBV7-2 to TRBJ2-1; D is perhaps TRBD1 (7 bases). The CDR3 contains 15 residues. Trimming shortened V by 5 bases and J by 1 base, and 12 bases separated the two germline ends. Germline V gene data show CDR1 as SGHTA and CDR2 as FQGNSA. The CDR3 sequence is CASSRGLASYNEQFF. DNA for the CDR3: TGTGCCAGCAGCAGGGGGCTAGCGTCCTACAATGAGCAGTTCTTC. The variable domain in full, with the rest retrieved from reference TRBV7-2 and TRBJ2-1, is GAGVSQSPSNKVTEKGKDVELRCDPISGHTALYWYRQSLGQGLEFLIYFQGNSAPDKSGLPSDRFSAERTGGSVSTLTIQRTQQEDSAVYLCASSRGLASYNEQFFGPGTRLTVL.

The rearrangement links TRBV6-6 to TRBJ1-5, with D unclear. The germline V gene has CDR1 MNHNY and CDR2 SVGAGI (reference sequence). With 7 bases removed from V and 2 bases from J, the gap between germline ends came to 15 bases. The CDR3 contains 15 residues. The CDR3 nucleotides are TGTGCCAGCACCGGCGGGGAATCGGGCAATCAGCCCCAGCATTTT. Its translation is CASTGGESGNQPQHF.